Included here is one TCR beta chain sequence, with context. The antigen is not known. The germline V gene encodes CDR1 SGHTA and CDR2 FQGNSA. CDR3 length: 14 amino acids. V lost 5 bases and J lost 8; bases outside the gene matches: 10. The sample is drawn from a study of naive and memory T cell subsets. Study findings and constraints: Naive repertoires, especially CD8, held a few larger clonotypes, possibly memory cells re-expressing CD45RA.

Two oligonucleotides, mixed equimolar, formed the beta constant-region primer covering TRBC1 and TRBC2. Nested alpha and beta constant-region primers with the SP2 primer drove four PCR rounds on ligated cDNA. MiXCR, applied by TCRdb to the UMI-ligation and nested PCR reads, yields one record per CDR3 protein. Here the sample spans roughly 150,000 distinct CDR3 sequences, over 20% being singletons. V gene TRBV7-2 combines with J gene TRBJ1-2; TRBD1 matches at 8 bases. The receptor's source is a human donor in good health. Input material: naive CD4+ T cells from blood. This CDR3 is CASSRQDRVGGYTF. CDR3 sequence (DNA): TGTGCCAGCAGCCGCCAGGACAGGGTCGGCGGCTACACCTTC. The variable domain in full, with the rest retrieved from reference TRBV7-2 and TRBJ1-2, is GAGVSQSPSNKVTEKGKDVELRCDPISGHTALYWYRQSLGQGLEFLIYFQGNSAPDKSGLPSDRFSAERTGGSVSTLTIQRTQQEDSAVYLCASSRQDRVGGYTFGSGTRLTVV.